Listed here are 20 T cell receptor beta chains from one sample, sequenced in a study of blood T cell repertoires in COVID-19. TCRdb keeps only in-frame clones here, not all; method: immunoSEQ multiplex PCR. The table records about 150,000 clones, about 90% of them present only once. The source material was peripheral blood. The receptors shown here come from a woman aged 70-85 years with acute or convalescent COVID-19.

J is TRBJ1-6 and V is TRBV19, with D tentatively TRBD1 (5 bases). The V gene lost 6 bases and the J gene lost 0 bases, with 12 bases spanning the gap. CDR1 LNHDA and CDR2 SQIVND come from the germline V gene (reference sequence). The CDR3 is 16 amino acids. CDR3 DNA sequence: TGTGCCAGTAGGAGCGGGGGTAGCTCCTATAATTCACCCCTCCACTTT. Protein sequence: CASRSGGSSYNSPLHF.

The genes are TRBV7-8 and TRBJ1-5; D unresolved. The germline V gene has CDR1 SGHVS and CDR2 FQNEAQ. This CDR3 comprises 14 residues. The V gene lost 0 bases and the J gene lost 4 bases, with 7 bases spanning the gap. The DNA for the CDR3 is TGTGCCAGCAGCTTAGCGACACCTAATCAGCCCCAGCATTTT. Protein: CASSLATPNQPQHF.

The chain is built from TRBV29-1 and TRBJ1-2; no clear D gene. V lost 4 bases and J lost 0, with 12 bases in between. Germline V CDR1 and CDR2: SQVTM, ANQGSEA. The CDR3 spans 14 residues. CDR3 sequence reads: CSVGLGGSNYGYTF. The CDR3 bases are TGCAGCGTTGGGCTCGGCGGATCTAACTATGGCTACACCTTC.

The chain is built from TRBV10-3 and TRBJ2-7; D might be TRBD1 (6 bases). Germline assignment: CDR1 ENHRY and CDR2 SYGVKD. This CDR3 is 13 amino acids long. V dropped 7 bases and J dropped 4 bases, with 14 bases sitting between them. CDR3 sequence: CAITPGTPYEQYF. CDR3 bases: TGTGCCATCACCCCCGGGACACCTTACGAGCAGTACTTC.

The chain recombines TRBV30 with TRBJ1-6; 10 bases match TRBD1. This CDR3 is built from 16 residues. Looked up from germline, CDR1 is GTSNPN and CDR2 is SVGIG (reference sequence). After removal of 0 bases from V and 9 bases from J, the junction contained 8 bases not matched to a gene. The CDR3 DNA follows: TGTGCCTGGAGTGTAAGGGATGGGACAGGGGTTTCACCCCTCCACTTT. Translation: CAWSVRDGTGVSPLHF. The full variable domain, completed using reference TRBV30 and TRBJ1-6, is SQTIHQWPATLVQPVGSPLSLECTVEGTSNPNLYWYRQAAGRGLQLLFYSVGIGQISSEVPQNLSASRPQDRQFILSSKKLLLSDSGFYLCAWSVRDGTGVSPLHFGNGTRLTVT.

The chain joins TRBV24-1 to TRBJ2-1, with a tentative D call TRBD2 (5 bases). The CDR3 covers 12 residues. Trimming left V 3 bases short and J 7 bases short, with 6 bases between. CDR1 and CDR2 from the germline V gene are KGHDR and SFDVKD. Here the CDR3 DNA reads TGTGCCACCAGTGATAGGGAGAATGAGCAGTTCTTC. Translating it yields CATSDRENEQFF.

This sequence joins TRBV15 and TRBJ2-1, with 11 bases fitting TRBD2. V dropped 1 base and J dropped 4; count of bases not matched to a gene: 3. CDR3 length: 16 amino acids. Germline-derived CDR1 and CDR2 are LNHNV and YYDKDF (reference sequence). The CDR3 is CATSRATSGTYNEQFF. As DNA, the CDR3 is TGTGCCACCAGCAGAGCGACTAGCGGGACTTACAATGAGCAGTTCTTC.

This rearrangement joins TRBV5-6 to TRBJ2-7; 7 bases align to TRBD1. Per the germline V gene, CDR1 is SGHDT and CDR2 is YYEEEE. V lost 2 bases and J lost 1; bases outside the gene matches: 0. This CDR3 is 13 amino acids long. The CDR3 spells CASSFRGSYEQYF. The DNA of the CDR3 is TGTGCCAGCAGCTTCAGGGGGTCCTACGAGCAGTACTTC.

This chain connects TRBV7-2 to TRBJ1-6, with 8 bases that match TRBD1. CDR1 is SGHTA and CDR2 is FQGNSA in the germline V gene. With V trimmed by 4 bases and J by 3 bases, 2 bases remained unmatched. The length of the CDR3 is 15 residues. CDR3 DNA sequence: TGTGCCAGCAGCTATGGACAGGGCTATAATTCACCCCTCCACTTT. Encoded protein: CASSYGQGYNSPLHF.

The J gene is TRBJ2-7, the V gene TRBV7-8; TRBD1 aligns across 8 bases. The trim removed 4 bases at V and 3 bases at J, leaving 8 bases unmatched. This CDR3 spans 15 amino acids. Germline lookup yields CDR1 SGHVS and CDR2 FQNEAQ. CDR3 loop: CASSSDRGIGYEQYF. The CDR3 coding sequence is TGTGCCAGCAGCTCTGACAGGGGAATAGGCTACGAGCAGTACTTC.

CDR3 nucleotides: TGTGCCAGCTCACTACACCGACAGATGAACACTGAAGCTTTCTTT. Residues: CASSLHRQMNTEAFF. The chain couples TRBV18 to TRBJ1-1; D is possibly TRBD1 (5 bases). The germline gives CDR1 KGHSH, CDR2 LQKENI. Trimming removed 4 bases at V and 0 bases at J, with 12 bases between. The CDR3 loop spans 15 amino acids.

The gene calls are TRBV3-1 (or the pseudogene TRBV3-2) and TRBJ1-1; 7 positions match TRBD1. Germline V CDR1 and CDR2: LGHDT, YNNKEL (reference sequence). V shed 3 bases, J shed 8 bases, and the junction held 3 bases outside the gene matches. The CDR3 runs to 12 residues. CDR3 protein: CASSHPDREAFF. The CDR3 coding sequence is TGTGCCAGCAGCCACCCGGACAGGGAAGCTTTCTTT.

The V gene is TRBV2, the J gene TRBJ2-2; D gene ambiguous. Looked up from germline, CDR1 is SNHLY and CDR2 is FYNNEI. V lost 8 bases, J lost 4 bases, and 14 bases lay in between. The CDR3 spans 14 residues. This CDR3 reads CASRLDRGTGELFF. The DNA for the CDR3 is TGTGCCAGCCGGTTGGATAGAGGCACCGGGGAGCTGTTTTTT. The full variable domain, with the rest looked up from reference TRBV2 and TRBJ2-2, is EPEVTQTPSHQVTQMGQEVILRCVPISNHLYFYWYRQILGQKVEFLVSFYNNEISEKSEIFDDQFSVERPDGSNFTLKIRSTKLEDSAMYFCASRLDRGTGELFFGEGSRLTVL.

V gene TRBV6-2 or TRBV6-3 combines with J gene TRBJ2-7; perhaps TRBD1 as D (6 bases). Trimming shortened V by 3 bases and J by 7 bases, and 16 bases separated the two germline ends. From germline, CDR1 is MNHEY and CDR2 SVGEGT. This CDR3 comprises 14 residues. In DNA, the CDR3 is TGTGCCAGCAGTTATCACCAGGGGCTAAGGGAGCAGTACTTC. Translating it yields CASSYHQGLREQYF.

The chain combines TRBV28 with TRBJ2-4; TRBD1 matches 7 bases. The germline V gene has CDR1 MDHEN and CDR2 SYDVKM. CDR3 length: 17 amino acids. V shed 6 bases and J 2 bases; nucleotides not matched to a gene: 13. This chain's CDR3 is CASRDLTGTDTKNIQYF. In nucleotides, the CDR3 is TGTGCCAGCAGGGACTTAACCGGGACAGATACCAAAAACATTCAGTACTTC.

The chain has TRBV7-6 and TRBJ1-1; D may be TRBD1 (6 bases). V lost 2 bases and J lost 2, with 18 bases in between. Germline loops: CDR1 SGHVS, CDR2 FNYEAQ. There are 17 residues in the CDR3. As DNA, the CDR3 is TGTGCCAGCAGCTTAACCGGGACACGACCCCTTAACACTGAAGCTTTCTTT. This translates into CASSLTGTRPLNTEAFF.

This chain joins TRBV7-9 and TRBJ1-3; D call uncertain. The ends were cut back, 5 bases at V and 1 base at J, with 6 bases in the middle. The CDR3 totals 13 residues. CDR1 is SEHNR and CDR2 is FQNEAQ in the germline V gene (reference sequence). DNA for the CDR3: TGTGCCAGCAGCCACAGTTCTGGAAACACCATATATTTT. Translation gives CASSHSSGNTIYF.

This clone was seen only once. This rearrangement joins TRBV5-1 to TRBJ1-1; perhaps TRBD1 as D (5 bases). Trimming removed 0 bases at V and 4 bases at J, with 13 bases between. Germline V CDR1 and CDR2: SGHRS, YFSETQ. CDR3 length: 15 residues. CDR3 loop: CASSLGQGGTTEAFF. In DNA, the CDR3 is TGCGCCAGCAGCTTGGGGCAGGGCGGTACCACTGAAGCTTTCTTT.

J is TRBJ1-5 and V is TRBV2, with D perhaps TRBD1 (6 bases). The CDR3 runs to 14 residues. The germline CDR1 and CDR2 sequences are SNHLY and FYNNEI. V was shortened by 6 bases and J by 6 bases, with 15 bases between the two germline ends. The DNA of the CDR3 is TGTGCCAGCAGGTCAGATCAGGGGTCTCAGCCCCAGCATTTT. It encodes CASRSDQGSQPQHF.

The rearrangement joins TRBV12-3 or TRBV12-4 to TRBJ1-5; 7 bases line up with TRBD1. The CDR3 totals 13 residues. Trimming took 4 bases from V and 6 from J; bases not matched to a gene: 3. The CDR3 sequence: CASSYNRGQPQHF. The CDR3, as DNA: TGTGCCAGCAGTTACAACAGGGGTCAGCCCCAGCATTTT.